A selection of T cell receptor beta chains follows, all from one sample in a study of glioma-infiltrating T cells after dendritic cell vaccination. The data were produced by immunoSEQ multiplex PCR, yet TCRdb's version contains in-frame clones alone and is incomplete. The data contain over 55,000 clones, 81% of them singletons. The sequencing used blood, collected before dendritic cell vaccination. The receptors stem from a human donor with glioblastoma. Both conserved end residues are part of each CDR3. The D gene is left open where the match is weak. For some rows the clone size is stated as once, few or many, or as a class when expanded; others skip it.

clone size | D gene | J gene | V gene | CDR3 length | CDR3 DNA | CDR3 protein
NA | TRBD1 | TRBJ2-7 | TRBV7-9 | 15 | TGTGCCAGCAGCGACACTCCGGGACAGGGATTCGAGCAGTACTTC | CASSDTPGQGFEQYF
few | TRBD1 | TRBJ1-2 | TRBV6-5 | 15 | TGTGCCAGCAGTTCCCTGACAGGGCTCGACTATGGCTACACCTTC | CASSSLTGLDYGYTF
NA | NA | TRBJ1-5 | TRBV7-2 | 15 | TGTGCCAGCAGCTTGGGCAGGGCCTTCAATCAGCCCCAGCATTTT | CASSLGRAFNQPQHF
NA | TRBD1 | TRBJ1-1 | TRBV11-2 | 14 | TGTGCCAGCAGCATCAGGACAGGAAACACTGAAGCTTTCTTT | CASSIRTGNTEAFF
NA | TRBD1 | TRBJ1-2 | TRBV2 | 16 | TGTGCCAGCACCACCGGGACAGGGGGCTACCTAGGTGGCTACACCTTC | CASTTGTGGYLGGYTF
few | NA | TRBJ1-1 | TRBV5-1 | 16 | TGCGCCAGCAGCTTGGGGGTATCTACAGGGAGCACTGAAGCTTTCTTT | CASSLGVSTGSTEAFF
NA | NA | TRBJ1-1 | TRBV7-2 | 13 | TGTGCCAGCAGCACTAGTGTGACCACTGAAGCTTTCTTT | CASSTSVTTEAFF
NA | NA | TRBJ1-2 | TRBV7-8 | 16 | TGTGCCAGCCGCGGAGCTTCCCCAAAAGCTAACTATGGCTACACCTTC | CASRGASPKANYGYTF
NA | NA | TRBJ2-3 | TRBV7-2 | 13 | TGTGCCAGCAGCTTACCAGGGACAGATACGCAGTATTTT | CASSLPGTDTQYF
NA | NA | TRBJ2-1 | TRBV6-5 | 12 | TGTGCCAGCAGTTATTCCCCCTCTAAGCAGTTCTTC | CASSYSPSKQFF
NA | NA | TRBJ1-5 | TRBV19 | 15 | TGTGCCAGTAGTATTACGGGGGATAGCAATCAGCCCCAGCATTTT | CASSITGDSNQPQHF
NA | TRBD2 | TRBJ2-3 | TRBV4-2 | 16 | TGTGCCAGCAGCCGACCTAGCGGGGATAGCACAGATACGCAGTATTTT | CASSRPSGDSTDTQYF
NA | TRBD2 | TRBJ2-1 | TRBV7-6 | 14 | TGTGCCAGCAGCCTAGGGACTAGTTTGAATGAGCAGTTCTTC | CASSLGTSLNEQFF
NA | NA | TRBJ2-2 | TRBV6-6 | 14 | TGTGCCAGCAGTTACTCGCGGGACACCGGGGAGCTGTTTTTT | CASSYSRDTGELFF
NA | NA | TRBJ2-3 | TRBV14 | 15 | TGTGCCAGCAGCCAAGGGGGCAAGAAGGCAGATACGCAGTATTTT | CASSQGGKKADTQYF
NA | TRBD1 | TRBJ2-7 | TRBV6-5 | 14 | TGTGCCAGCAGTACTGGGACAGCCCGCTACGAGCAGTACTTC | CASSTGTARYEQYF
NA | TRBD1 | TRBJ1-2 | TRBV11-2 | 14 | TGTGCCAGCAGAAAACCGGGACAGGGGGGTGGCTACACCTTC | CASRKPGQGGGYTF
NA | NA | TRBJ1-1 | TRBV6-1 | 13 | TGTGCCACTTGGGCGGGGGAAATACCTGAAGCTTTCTTT | CATWAGEIPEAFF
few | TRBD1 | TRBJ1-6 | TRBV19 | 17 | TGTGCCAGTAGTACCCGGGACAGGGGTTCCTATAATTCACCCCTCCACTTT | CASSTRDRGSYNSPLHF
NA | TRBD2 | TRBJ2-3 | TRBV10-3 | 15 | TGTGCCATCAGTGACGGGGGACTAGGGATAGATACGCAGTATTTT | CAISDGGLGIDTQYF
NA | TRBD1 | TRBJ1-5 | TRBV19 | 19 | TGTGCCAGTACCGATTTTCGTTGGGCAAGGGGGACAGCAAATCAGCCCCAGCATTTT | CASTDFRWARGTANQPQHF
NA | NA | TRBJ1-4 | TRBV5-1 | 15 | TGCGCCAGCAGCGAGATGACAGATAAAAATGAAAAACTGTTTTTT | CASSEMTDKNEKLFF
NA | NA | TRBJ1-2 | TRBV9 | 16 | TGTGCCAGCAGCGTAACAGGGTCGGCCCAACACTATGGCTACACCTTC | CASSVTGSAQHYGYTF
NA | TRBD1 | TRBJ2-7 | TRBV9 | 12 | TGTGCCAGCAGCGTGACAGGGGGTGAGCAGTACTTC | CASSVTGGEQYF
NA | TRBD1 | TRBJ1-2 | TRBV19 | 13 | TGTGCCAGTAGTCCAGGGACAGGGGGCGGCTACACCTTC | CASSPGTGGGYTF
NA | TRBD1 | TRBJ1-4 | TRBV5-1 | 16 | TGCGCCAGCAGCCTAGGACAGGGTCTTATTAATGAAAAACTGTTTTTT | CASSLGQGLINEKLFF
once | TRBD2 | TRBJ2-2 | TRBV9 | 18 | TGTGCCAGCAGCCTGCCTAGCGGGGGCCTTTCGAACACCGGGGAGCTGTTTTTT | CASSLPSGGLSNTGELFF
NA | NA | TRBJ1-6 | TRBV6-5 | 15 | TGTGCCAGCAGGGGAGGGAGCTCCTATAATTCACCCCTCCACTTT | CASRGGSSYNSPLHF
NA | TRBD2 | TRBJ2-1 | TRBV4-1 | 17 | TGCGCCAGCAGCCAAGCGGCGGGGGGGATCAGGTACAATGAGCAGTTCTTC | CASSQAAGGIRYNEQFF
NA | NA | TRBJ2-2 | TRBV11-2 | 12 | TGTGCCAGCAGCTTAGCTGTTGGGGAGCTGTTTTTT | CASSLAVGELFF
NA | NA | TRBJ2-7 | TRBV6-5 | 15 | TGTGCCAGCAGTTACTCGGGGACAACGGCGTACGAGCAGTACTTC | CASSYSGTTAYEQYF
NA | TRBD1 | TRBJ2-2 | TRBV25-1 | 15 | TGTGCCAGCAGTGTGGACAGGGAGGACACCGGGGAGCTGTTTTTT | CASSVDREDTGELFF
NA | NA | TRBJ1-5 | TRBV9 | 14 | TGTGCCAGCAGCGAAGGGAGTGGCAATCAGCCCCAGCATTTT | CASSEGSGNQPQHF
NA | NA | TRBJ2-4 | TRBV19 | 13 | TGTGCCAGTAGTGGGGCGGTCGGGAACATTCAGTACTTC | CASSGAVGNIQYF
NA | NA | TRBJ1-1 | TRBV27 | 13 | TGTGCCAGCAGGGAACACAGCGGCACTGAAGCTTTCTTT | CASREHSGTEAFF
NA | TRBD2 | TRBJ2-5 | TRBV7-9 | 14 | TGTGCCAGCAGCGCCAGGCGGGGGGGTGAGACCCAGTACTTC | CASSARRGGETQYF
once | NA | TRBJ2-7 | TRBV12-5 | 13 | TGTGCTAGTGGGGCTGGACAAATGGATGAGCAGTACTTC | CASGAGQMDEQYF
once | NA | TRBJ1-2 | TRBV7-9 | 13 | TGTGCCAGCAGCTTAGACACGAACTATGGCTACACCTTC | CASSLDTNYGYTF
NA | TRBD1 | TRBJ2-7 | TRBV11-1 | 14 | TGTGCCAGCAGCTCGGGACAGGGAGGGGACGAGCAGTACTTC | CASSSGQGGDEQYF
once | NA | TRBJ1-2 | TRBV15 | 19 | TGTGCCACCAGCAGAGATTTGGGGGGGAAAGGGAGTAGGAACTATGGCTACACCTTC | CATSRDLGGKGSRNYGYTF
NA | NA | TRBJ2-3 | TRBV7-9 | 16 | TGTGCCAGCAGCTACCTCACAGACCTCAGCACAGATACGCAGTATTTT | CASSYLTDLSTDTQYF
NA | TRBD1 | TRBJ1-5 | TRBV27 | 13 | TGTGCCAGCGGTTACAGGGGGGATCAGCCCCAGCATTTT | CASGYRGDQPQHF